This T cell receptor (beta chain) was found in a study of T cell changes during pregnancy in multiple sclerosis. CDR3 length: 16 amino acids. V trimming: 3 bases; J trimming: 0 bases; junction bases outside the gene matches: 5. The germline V gene encodes CDR1 LGHNA and CDR2 YNFKEQ. TCRdb's table, derived via immunoSEQ multiplex PCR, lists solely in-frame clones and lacks some. The table records around 69,000 clones, 90% of them present only once. The specimen was peripheral blood, collected in the second trimester of pregnancy. The chain combines TRBV4-2 with TRBJ2-7; TRBD2 aligns across 10 bases. The sequence derives from a female donor in good health, enrolled as a control in a pregnancy study. Written as DNA, the CDR3 is TGTGCCAGCAGCCAGCCACTAGCGGGGACCTCCTACGAGCAGTACTTC. It specifies CASSQPLAGTSYEQYF.